The source of this T cell receptor beta chain is a study of neurological immune-mediated disorders. Study-wide results and caveats: The expanded clones of different subjects shared no CDR3 amino acid sequences (suggesting private repertoires in all groups).

This clonotype came up many times. No antigen is known for it. V lost 6 bases and J lost 7; bases outside the gene matches: 6. CDR3 size: 13 residues. Germline CDR1 and CDR2: MNHEY and SVGEGT. 2 million unsorted PBMCs were stored in RNAlater at -80 °C before RNA extraction. The cDNA came from 5'RACE with 10-nucleotide random UMIs. From 15-18 subjects, each sequencing run yielded over 170 million TCR-beta sequences. TCRdb passed the 5' RACE reads through MiXCR, listing each CDR3 protein once. The table has around 70,000 distinct CDR3 sequences, roughly 4.4% seen once; the top ten hold over 2%. This clonotype originated in a woman in her 70s with multiple sclerosis. The source material was PBMCs. The V and J genes are TRBV6-2 or TRBV6-3 and TRBJ1-5; 7 nucleotides align to TRBD1. The CDR3 protein is CASRLQGNQPQHF. The CDR3 DNA is TGTGCCAGCAGGTTACAGGGGAACCAGCCCCAGCATTTT.